The 16 T cell receptor beta chains given below trace back to one sample, sequenced in a study of blood T cell repertoires in COVID-19. Using immunoSEQ multiplex PCR, the repertoire was profiled, and TCRdb retains in-frame clones only, with some absent. The data show 150,000 or so clones, approximately 78% seen once. The sample comprised peripheral blood. The source of these receptors is a human donor with acute or convalescent COVID-19. The donor label of this sample is uncertain.

The chain couples TRBV30 to TRBJ2-5; TRBD1 matches at 10 bases. Looked up from germline, CDR1 is GTSNPN and CDR2 is SVGIG (reference sequence). The CDR3 is 14 amino acids. The ends lost 2 bases at V and 5 bases at J; junction bases unmatched: 5. CDR3: CAWSRDRGGETQYF. The CDR3 nucleotides are TGTGCCTGGAGTCGGGACAGGGGCGGGGAGACCCAGTACTTC.

The chain links TRBV4-2 to TRBJ1-4; no clear D. Germline-derived CDR1 and CDR2 are LGHNA and YNFKEQ. The CDR3 runs 15 residues. V lost 1 base, J lost 0 bases, and 6 bases lay in between. The CDR3: CASSQVRATNEKLFF. The CDR3 DNA follows: TGTGCCAGCAGCCAAGTGAGAGCAACTAATGAAAAACTGTTTTTT.

This sequence joins TRBV19 and TRBJ1-4; perhaps TRBD1 as D (6 bases). The germline V gene encodes CDR1 LNHDA and CDR2 SQIVND (reference sequence). This CDR3 contains 14 residues. Trimming removed 8 bases from V and 0 bases from J, with 10 bases in between. CDR3 bases: TGTGCCAGTTGGACAGCCGCAACTAATGAAAAACTGTTTTTT. This sequence encodes CASWTAATNEKLFF.

There are a few counts of this clone. The V call is TRBV18, the J call TRBJ1-1; 9 nucleotides agree with TRBD1. V lost 8 bases, J lost 0 bases, and 7 bases stayed unmatched. The length of the CDR3 is 15 residues. Germline V gives CDR1 KGHSH, CDR2 LQKENI. The CDR3 here is CASTPGQGMNTEAFF. For the CDR3, the DNA is TGTGCCAGCACTCCGGGACAGGGAATGAACACTGAAGCTTTCTTT.

This chain connects TRBV29-1 to TRBJ1-2; 7 nucleotides align to TRBD1. The germline V gene has CDR1 SQVTM and CDR2 ANQGSEA. CDR3 length equals 14 residues. V lost 5 bases, J lost 4 bases, and 10 bases stayed unmatched. CDR3 sequence reads: CSVRGGGGGYGYTF. The CDR3 DNA is TGCAGCGTTAGAGGGGGCGGTGGTGGCTATGGCTACACCTTC.

The chain links TRBV5-1 to TRBJ2-5; 8 positions match TRBD2. The germline CDR1 and CDR2 sequences are SGHRS and YFSETQ. V was clipped by 0 bases and J by 4 bases; unmatched bases: 5. CDR3 size: 15 residues. CDR3 region: CASSLGSGASETQYF. Here the CDR3 DNA reads TGCGCCAGCAGCTTGGGTAGCGGGGCTTCAGAGACCCAGTACTTC.

The V and J genes are TRBV19 and TRBJ1-5, with unresolved D. Germline assignment: CDR1 LNHDA and CDR2 SQIVND (reference sequence). V was pared by 4 bases and J by 2 bases, with 18 bases between. This CDR3 comprises 17 residues. The chain's CDR3 is CASSTPITTRGNQPQHF. The CDR3 DNA reads as TGTGCCAGTAGTACCCCGATCACAACTAGGGGCAATCAGCCCCAGCATTTT.

This clone has a single count. This chain joins TRBV6-5 and TRBJ1-6, with D unclear. This CDR3 spans 15 amino acids. Trimming took 6 bases from V and 9 from J, leaving 18 bases between them. The germline V gene encodes CDR1 MNHEY and CDR2 SVGAGI. CDR3 DNA: TGTGCCAGCAGGCTTCGAGCCGGGAATGGTTCACCCCTCCACTTT. Protein product: CASRLRAGNGSPLHF.

The CDR3 protein is CASSRQGTETQYF. In DNA, the CDR3 is TGTGCCAGCAGTCGACAGGGGACAGAGACCCAGTACTTC. The rearrangement uses TRBV2 and TRBJ2-5; TRBD1 matches at 8 bases. The CDR3 runs to 13 residues. The J segment lost 4 bases and the V segment lost 5 bases, leaving 3 bases of the junction unmatched. Germline CDR1 reads SNHLY; CDR2 reads FYNNEI.

V gene TRBV6-4 combines with J gene TRBJ2-3; 8 bases agree with TRBD2. Germline assignment: CDR1 MRHNA and CDR2 SNTAGT. V shed 8 bases, J shed 2 bases, and the junction held 9 bases outside the gene matches. This CDR3 region has 15 residues. The CDR3 region has the DNA TGTGCCAGCCCTTCCCGGGGGGGCTTCACAGATACGCAGTATTTT. Translated, it gives CASPSRGGFTDTQYF.

The rearrangement uses TRBV7-9 and TRBJ1-6; weak D call: TRBD1 (5 bases). V lost 4 bases and J 6 bases, leaving 13 bases between the germline ends. Germline lookup yields CDR1 SEHNR and CDR2 FQNEAQ (reference sequence). The CDR3 covers 15 residues. CDR3: CASSSRDFPNSPLHF. CDR3 bases: TGTGCCAGCAGCTCCCGGGACTTTCCTAATTCACCCCTCCACTTT.

CDR3 in DNA: TGCGCCAGCAGCTCGGACAGGGAAAAACTGTTTTTT. It translates to CASSSDREKLFF. This chain links TRBV5-1 with TRBJ1-4; the match to TRBD1 covers 7 bases. The germline CDR1 and CDR2 sequences are SGHRS and YFSETQ. The V segment lost 3 bases and the J segment 8 bases; nucleotides outside the gene matches: 1. CDR3 length equals 12 residues. The full variable domain, rest sourced from reference TRBV5-1 and TRBJ1-4, is KAGVTQTPRYLIKTRGQQVTLSCSPISGHRSVSWYQQTPGQGLQFLFEYFSETQRNKGNFPGRFSGRQFSNSRSEMNVSTLELGDSALYLCASSSDREKLFFGSGTQLSVL.

The chain combines TRBV4-1 with TRBJ1-6, with a possible D match to TRBD1 (6 bases). The germline V and J ends were trimmed by 2 bases and 1 base, with 15 bases remaining between them. Germline V gene data show CDR1 as MGHRA and CDR2 as YSYEKL. The CDR3 is made up of 18 amino acids. The CDR3 nucleotides are TGCGCCAGCAGCCAAAGGGGGGGGGAAGGGTCCTATAATTCACCCCTCCACTTT. Its protein is CASSQRGGEGSYNSPLHF.

The chain uses TRBV4-3 and TRBJ1-2; no clear D. The CDR3 runs to 16 residues. Germline values: CDR1 LGHNA, CDR2 YSLEER. The V end was cut by 0 bases, the J end by 3 bases, with 14 bases between. The CDR3 sequence is CASSQDVQTGYYGYTF. CDR3 in DNA: TGCGCCAGCAGCCAAGATGTACAGACGGGATACTATGGCTACACCTTC.

The V gene is TRBV6-5, the J gene TRBJ1-2, with 9 nucleotides matching TRBD1. Germline V gives CDR1 MNHEY, CDR2 SVGAGI. The CDR3 totals 15 residues. Losses at the gene ends were 2 bases for V and 5 bases for J; bases not matched to a gene: 6. CDR3 loop: CASSYTDRGKYGYTF. DNA for the CDR3: TGTGCCAGCAGTTACACGGACAGGGGCAAGTATGGCTACACCTTC.

This clone was seen a single time. This rearrangement joins TRBV27 to TRBJ1-5, with a possible D match to TRBD1 (5 bases). Per germline, CDR1 MNHEY and CDR2 SMNVEV (reference sequence). Trimming cost V 4 bases and J 1 base, with 14 bases left between them. This CDR3 spans 16 amino acids. CDR3 loop: CASSSTGGGSNQPQHF. CDR3 nucleotides: TGTGCCAGCAGTTCCACCGGGGGTGGGAGCAATCAGCCCCAGCATTTT.